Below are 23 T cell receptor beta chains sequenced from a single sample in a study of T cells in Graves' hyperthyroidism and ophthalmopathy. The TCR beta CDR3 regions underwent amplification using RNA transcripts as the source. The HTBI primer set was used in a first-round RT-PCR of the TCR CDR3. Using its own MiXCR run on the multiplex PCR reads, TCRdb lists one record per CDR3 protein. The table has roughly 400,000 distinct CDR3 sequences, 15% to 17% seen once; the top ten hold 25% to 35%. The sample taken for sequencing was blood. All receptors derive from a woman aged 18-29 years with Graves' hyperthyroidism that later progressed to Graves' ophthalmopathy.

CDR3 DNA: TGTGCCAGCAGCGTGGGTGGGGCCAACGTCCTGACTTTC. Its translation is CASSVGGANVLTF. The rearrangement uses TRBV9 and TRBJ2-6, with D unclear. CDR3 length equals 13 residues. Trimming took off 2 bases at V and 3 bases at J, with 3 bases between the two ends. Germline CDR1 SGDLS, CDR2 YYNGEE.

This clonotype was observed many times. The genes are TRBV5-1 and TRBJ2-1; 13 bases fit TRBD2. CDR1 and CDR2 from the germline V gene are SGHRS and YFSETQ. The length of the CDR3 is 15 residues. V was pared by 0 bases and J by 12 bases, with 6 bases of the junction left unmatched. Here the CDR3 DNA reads TGCGCCAGCAGCTTGGAGGGGACTAGCGGGAAGCGGCAGTTCTTC. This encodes CASSLEGTSGKRQFF.

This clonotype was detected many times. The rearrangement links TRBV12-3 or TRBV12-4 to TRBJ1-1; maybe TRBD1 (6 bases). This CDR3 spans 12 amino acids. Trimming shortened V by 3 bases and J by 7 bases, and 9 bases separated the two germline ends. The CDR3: CASSFRGDEAFF. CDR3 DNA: TGTGCCAGCAGTTTTAGGGGGGATGAAGCTTTCTTT.

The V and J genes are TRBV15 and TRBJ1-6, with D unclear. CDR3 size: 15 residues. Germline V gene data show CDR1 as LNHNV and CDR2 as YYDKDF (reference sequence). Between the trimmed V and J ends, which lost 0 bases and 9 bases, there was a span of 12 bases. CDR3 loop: CATSRDQDSASPLHF. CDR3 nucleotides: TGTGCCACCAGCAGAGATCAGGACTCGGCTTCACCCCTCCACTTT.

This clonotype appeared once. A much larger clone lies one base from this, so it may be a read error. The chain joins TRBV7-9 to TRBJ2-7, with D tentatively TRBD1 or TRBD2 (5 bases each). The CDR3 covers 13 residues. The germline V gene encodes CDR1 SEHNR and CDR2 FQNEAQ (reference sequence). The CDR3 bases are TGTGCCAACAGCGGAGTTGGGGCCTCCGAGCAGTACTTC. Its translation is CANSGVGASEQYF.

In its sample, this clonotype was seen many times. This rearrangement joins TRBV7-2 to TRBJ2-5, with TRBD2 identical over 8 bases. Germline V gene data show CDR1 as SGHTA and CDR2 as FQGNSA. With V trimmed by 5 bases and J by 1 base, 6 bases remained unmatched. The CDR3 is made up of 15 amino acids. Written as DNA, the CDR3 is TGTGCCAGCAGCCGAGCGAGCGGGAGCCAAGAGACCCAGTACTTC. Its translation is CASSRASGSQETQYF.

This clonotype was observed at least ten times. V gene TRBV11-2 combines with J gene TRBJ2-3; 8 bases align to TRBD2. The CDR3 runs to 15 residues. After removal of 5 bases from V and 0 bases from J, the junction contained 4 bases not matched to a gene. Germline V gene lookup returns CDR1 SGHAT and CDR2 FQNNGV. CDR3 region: CASSRLATSTDTQYF. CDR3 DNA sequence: TGTGCCAGCAGCCGACTAGCGACTAGCACAGATACGCAGTATTTT.

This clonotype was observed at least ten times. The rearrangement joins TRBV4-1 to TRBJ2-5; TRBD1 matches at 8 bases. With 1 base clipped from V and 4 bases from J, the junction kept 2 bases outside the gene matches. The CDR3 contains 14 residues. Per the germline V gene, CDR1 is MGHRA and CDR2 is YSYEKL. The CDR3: CASSQGTGRETQYF. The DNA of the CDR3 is TGCGCCAGCAGCCAAGGGACAGGGCGAGAGACCCAGTACTTC.

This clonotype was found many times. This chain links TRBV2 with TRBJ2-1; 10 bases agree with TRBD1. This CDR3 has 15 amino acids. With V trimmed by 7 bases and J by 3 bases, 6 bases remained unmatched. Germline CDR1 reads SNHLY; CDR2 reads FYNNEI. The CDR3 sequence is CASKPGTGDYNEQFF. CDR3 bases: TGTGCCAGCAAGCCTGGGACAGGGGACTACAATGAGCAGTTCTTC.

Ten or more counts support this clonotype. CDR3 DNA sequence: TGTGCCAGCAGTCTCGGTCCCAAAGACTATAGCAATCAGCCCCAGCATTTT. Protein sequence: CASSLGPKDYSNQPQHF. The chain links TRBV28 to TRBJ1-5, with D unresolved. V was shortened by 5 bases and J by 0 bases, with 17 bases between the two germline ends. The CDR3 extends over 17 amino acids. The germline V gene has CDR1 MDHEN and CDR2 SYDVKM.

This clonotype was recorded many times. CDR3 region: CAWSRGSLTDTQYF. CDR3 sequence (DNA): TGTGCCTGGAGTAGGGGGTCCCTCACAGATACGCAGTATTTT. The J gene is TRBJ2-3, the V gene TRBV30; possible D gene TRBD1, 6 bases. Trimming cost V 2 bases and J 2 bases, with 11 bases left between them. The CDR3 covers 14 residues. Germline V CDR1 and CDR2: GTSNPN, SVGIG (reference sequence).

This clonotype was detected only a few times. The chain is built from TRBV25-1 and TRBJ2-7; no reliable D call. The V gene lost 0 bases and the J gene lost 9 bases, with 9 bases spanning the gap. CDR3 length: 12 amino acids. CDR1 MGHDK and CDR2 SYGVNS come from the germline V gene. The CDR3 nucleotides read TGTGCCAGCAGTGAATATGAGTTGCCGCAGTACTTC. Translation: CASSEYELPQYF.

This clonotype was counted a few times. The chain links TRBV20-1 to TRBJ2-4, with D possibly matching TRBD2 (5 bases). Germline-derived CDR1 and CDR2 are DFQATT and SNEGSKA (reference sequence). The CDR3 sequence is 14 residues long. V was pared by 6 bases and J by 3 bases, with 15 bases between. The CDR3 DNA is TGCAGTGCCCCCTACGGGGTCTACAAAAACATTCAGTACTTC. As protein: CSAPYGVYKNIQYF.

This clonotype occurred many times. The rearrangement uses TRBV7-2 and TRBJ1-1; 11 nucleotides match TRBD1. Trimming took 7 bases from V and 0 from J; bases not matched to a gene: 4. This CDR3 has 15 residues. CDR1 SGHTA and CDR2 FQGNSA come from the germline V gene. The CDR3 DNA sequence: TGTGCCAGCACGGGACAGGGGGGGATGAACACTGAAGCTTTCTTT. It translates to CASTGQGGMNTEAFF.

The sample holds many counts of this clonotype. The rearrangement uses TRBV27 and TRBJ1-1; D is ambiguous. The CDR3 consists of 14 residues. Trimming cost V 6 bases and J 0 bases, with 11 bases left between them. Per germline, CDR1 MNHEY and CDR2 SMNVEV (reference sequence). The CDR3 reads CASRGGRVNTEAFF. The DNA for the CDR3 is TGTGCCAGCAGAGGCGGGCGAGTGAACACTGAAGCTTTCTTT.

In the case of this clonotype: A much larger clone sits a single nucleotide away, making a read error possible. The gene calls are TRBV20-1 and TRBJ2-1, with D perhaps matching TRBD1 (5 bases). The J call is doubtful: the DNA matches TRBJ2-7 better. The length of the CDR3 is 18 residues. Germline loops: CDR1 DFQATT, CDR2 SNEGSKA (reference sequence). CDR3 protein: CSARDRIRVQGSYNEQYF. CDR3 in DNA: TGCAGTGCTAGAGATCGGATTAGGGTGCAGGGCTCCTACAATGAGCAGTACTTC.

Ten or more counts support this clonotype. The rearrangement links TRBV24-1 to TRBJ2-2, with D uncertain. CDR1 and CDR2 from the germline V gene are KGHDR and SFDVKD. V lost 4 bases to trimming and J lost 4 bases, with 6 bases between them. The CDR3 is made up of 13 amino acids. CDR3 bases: TGTGCCACCAGTGACAGTCTCACCGGGGAGCTGTTTTTT. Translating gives CATSDSLTGELFF.

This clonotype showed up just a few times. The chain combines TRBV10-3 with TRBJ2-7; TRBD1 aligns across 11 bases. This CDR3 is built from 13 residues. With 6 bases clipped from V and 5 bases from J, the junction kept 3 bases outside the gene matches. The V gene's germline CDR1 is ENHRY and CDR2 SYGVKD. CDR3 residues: CAIRGQGAHEQYF. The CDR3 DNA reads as TGTGCCATCAGAGGACAGGGGGCACACGAGCAGTACTTC.

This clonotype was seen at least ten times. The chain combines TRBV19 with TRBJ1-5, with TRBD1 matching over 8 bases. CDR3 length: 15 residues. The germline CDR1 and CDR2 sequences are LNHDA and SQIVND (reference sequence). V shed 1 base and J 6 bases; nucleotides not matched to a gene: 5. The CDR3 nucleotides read TGTGCCAGTAGTATAGGGGCAGGGGGCAGTCAGCCCCAGCATTTT. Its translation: CASSIGAGGSQPQHF. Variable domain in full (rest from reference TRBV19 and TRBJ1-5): DGGITQSPKYLFRKEGQNVTLSCEQNLNHDAMYWYRQDPGQGLRLIYYSQIVNDFQKGDIAEGYSVSREKKESFPLTVTSAQKNPTAFYLCASSIGAGGSQPQHFGDGTRLSIL.

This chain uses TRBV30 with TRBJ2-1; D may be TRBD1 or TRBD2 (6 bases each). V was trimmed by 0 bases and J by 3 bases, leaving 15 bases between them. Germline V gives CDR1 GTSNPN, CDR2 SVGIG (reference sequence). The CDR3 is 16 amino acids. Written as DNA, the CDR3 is TGTGCCTGGAGTGTAGGGGGGAAGAGAGTCTACAATGAGCAGTTCTTC. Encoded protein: CAWSVGGKRVYNEQFF.

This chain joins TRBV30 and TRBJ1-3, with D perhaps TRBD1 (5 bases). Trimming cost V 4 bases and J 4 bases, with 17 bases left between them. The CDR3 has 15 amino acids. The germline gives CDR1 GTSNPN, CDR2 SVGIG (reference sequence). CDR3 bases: TGTGCCTGGAAGCCCCCGGGAGGGGTAGGAAACACCATATATTTT. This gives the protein CAWKPPGGVGNTIYF.

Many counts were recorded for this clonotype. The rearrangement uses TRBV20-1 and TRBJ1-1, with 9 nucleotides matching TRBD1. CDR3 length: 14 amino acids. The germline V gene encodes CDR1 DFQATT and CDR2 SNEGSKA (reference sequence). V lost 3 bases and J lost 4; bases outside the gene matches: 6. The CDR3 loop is CSARHRGRTTEAFF. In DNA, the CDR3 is TGCAGTGCTAGGCACAGGGGGCGAACCACTGAAGCTTTCTTT.

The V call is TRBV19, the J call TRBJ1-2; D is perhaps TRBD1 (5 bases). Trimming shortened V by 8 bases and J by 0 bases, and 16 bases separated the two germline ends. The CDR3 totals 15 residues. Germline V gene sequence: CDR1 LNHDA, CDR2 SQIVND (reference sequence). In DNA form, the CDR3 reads TGTGCCAGTCATTCCGACAGACTAACTAACTATGGCTACACCTTC. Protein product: CASHSDRLTNYGYTF.